This TCR beta chain was sequenced in a study of blood T cell repertoires in COVID-19. Study background: Sources were T cells, B-cell-depleted T cells, or PBMCs; the material itself was cDNA or gDNA.

Recovery meant two consecutive negative NP/OP PCR tests, professional clearance, or resolved symptoms. The CDR3 runs 15 residues. Germline CDR1 and CDR2: LGHDT and YNNKEL (reference sequence). V lost 2 bases and J lost 14, with 21 bases in between. TCRdb's copy holds only in-frame clones and misses some; the assay was immunoSEQ multiplex PCR. The table records around 310,000 clones, about nine tenths of them present only once. The TCR originated in a woman under 40 who had recovered from COVID-19. The V and J genes are TRBV3-1 (or the pseudogene TRBV3-2) and TRBJ1-4; D possibly corresponds to TRBD1 (5 bases). Sequenced: PBMCs or T cells enriched from blood (not recorded which). The CDR3 bases are TGTGCCAGCAGCCAACCGGACAAACCCCGAAAAAGGCTGTTTTTT. Its protein product is CASSQPDKPRKRLFF.